The clone carrying this T cell receptor (beta chain) was recorded only once. Its antigen is still unknown. This record comes from a study of PD-1 blockade in classical Hodgkin lymphoma. Study-level findings and limits: Repertoires differed for reasons still undefined, possibly disease activity or prior therapy. Patients who responded completely had about the same baseline diversity as newly diagnosed patients.

Profiling relied on immunoSEQ multiplex PCR, and the TCRdb table lists in-frame clones only, not all of them. The table lists roughly 70,000 clones, 70% to 75% of them singletons. Each and every patient relapsed after autologous stem cell transplantation, and patients got differing brentuximab vedotin exposure. Best outcomes ranged across complete response, partial response and progressive disease. CDR1 is PRHDT, CDR2 FYEKMQ, per germline (reference sequence). CDR3 length equals 14 residues. The junction had 4 bases not matched to a gene; V was cut back by 5 bases and J by 3 bases. The clonotype originates from a human donor with classical Hodgkin lymphoma. The chain uses TRBV13 and TRBJ2-5; 9 nucleotides align to TRBD1. This specimen consisted of peripheral blood mononuclear cells (PBMCs), obtained before the second cycle of nivolumab. CDR3 DNA sequence: TGTGCCAGCAGCCCCGGGGACAGGGAAGAGACCCAGTACTTC. This codes for CASSPGDREETQYF.